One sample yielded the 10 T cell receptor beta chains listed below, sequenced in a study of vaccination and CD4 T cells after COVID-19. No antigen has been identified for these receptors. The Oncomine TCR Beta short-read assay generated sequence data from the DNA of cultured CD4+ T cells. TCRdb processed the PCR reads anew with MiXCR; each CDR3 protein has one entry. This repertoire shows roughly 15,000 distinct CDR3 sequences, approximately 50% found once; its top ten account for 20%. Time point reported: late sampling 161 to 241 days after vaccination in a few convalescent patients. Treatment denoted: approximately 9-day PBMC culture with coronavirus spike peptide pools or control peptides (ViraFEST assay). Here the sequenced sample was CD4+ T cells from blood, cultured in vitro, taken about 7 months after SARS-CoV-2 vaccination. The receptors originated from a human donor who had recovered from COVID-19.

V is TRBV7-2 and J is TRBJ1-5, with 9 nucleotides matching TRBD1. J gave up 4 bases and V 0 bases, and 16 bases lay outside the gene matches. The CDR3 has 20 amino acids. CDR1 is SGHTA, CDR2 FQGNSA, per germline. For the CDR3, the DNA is TGTGCCAGCAGCTTAGCCCCGGGACAGGGAACGGGGGTGGGTAATCAGCCCCAGCATTTT. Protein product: CASSLAPGQGTGVGNQPQHF.

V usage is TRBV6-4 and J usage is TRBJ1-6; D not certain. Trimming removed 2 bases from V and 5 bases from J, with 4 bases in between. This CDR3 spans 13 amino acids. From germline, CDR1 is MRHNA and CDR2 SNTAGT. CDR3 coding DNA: TGTGCCAGCAGTGACACGAATAATTCACCCCTCCACTTT. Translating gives CASSDTNNSPLHF.

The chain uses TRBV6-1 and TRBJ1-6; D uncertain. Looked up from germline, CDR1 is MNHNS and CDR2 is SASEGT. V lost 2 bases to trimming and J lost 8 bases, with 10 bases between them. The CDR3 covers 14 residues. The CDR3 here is CASSENYPDSPLHF. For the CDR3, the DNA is TGTGCCAGCAGTGAAAATTACCCCGATTCACCCCTCCACTTT.

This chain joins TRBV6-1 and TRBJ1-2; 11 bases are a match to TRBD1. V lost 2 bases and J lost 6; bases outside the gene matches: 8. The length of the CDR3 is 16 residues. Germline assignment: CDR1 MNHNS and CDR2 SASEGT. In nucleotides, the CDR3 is TGTGCCAGCAGTGAAAGACCGGGACAGGGGGTAGATGGCTACACCTTC. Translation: CASSERPGQGVDGYTF.

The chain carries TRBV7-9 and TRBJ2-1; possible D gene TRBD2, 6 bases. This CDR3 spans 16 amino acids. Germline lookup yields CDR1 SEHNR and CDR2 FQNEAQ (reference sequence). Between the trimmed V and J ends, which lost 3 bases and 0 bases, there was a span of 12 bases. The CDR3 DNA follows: TGTGCCAGCAGCTTCACGGGAGCAACCTCCTACAATGAGCAGTTCTTC. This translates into CASSFTGATSYNEQFF.

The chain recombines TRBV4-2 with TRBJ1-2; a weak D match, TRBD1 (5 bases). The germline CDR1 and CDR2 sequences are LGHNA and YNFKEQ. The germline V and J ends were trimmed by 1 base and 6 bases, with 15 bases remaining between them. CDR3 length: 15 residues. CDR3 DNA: TGTGCCAGCAGCCAAGGTTGGGGACTTCGGGATGGCTACACCTTC. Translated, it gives CASSQGWGLRDGYTF.

In nucleotides, the CDR3 is TGTGCCAGCAGTTACACTAGGCCAGAAGATAATTCACCCCTCCACTTT. Protein sequence: CASSYTRPEDNSPLHF. V and J are TRBV6-5 and TRBJ1-6; D uncertain. The CDR3 spans 16 residues. Deletions cut 2 bases from V and 5 bases from J, with 13 bases between. Germline V gene data show CDR1 as MNHEY and CDR2 as SVGAGI.

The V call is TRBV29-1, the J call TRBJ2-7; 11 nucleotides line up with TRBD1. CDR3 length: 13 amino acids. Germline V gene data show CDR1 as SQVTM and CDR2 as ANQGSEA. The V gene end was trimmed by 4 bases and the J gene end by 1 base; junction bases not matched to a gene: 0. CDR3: CSVGDRGSYEQYF. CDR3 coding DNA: TGCAGCGTTGGGGACAGGGGGTCCTACGAGCAGTACTTC.

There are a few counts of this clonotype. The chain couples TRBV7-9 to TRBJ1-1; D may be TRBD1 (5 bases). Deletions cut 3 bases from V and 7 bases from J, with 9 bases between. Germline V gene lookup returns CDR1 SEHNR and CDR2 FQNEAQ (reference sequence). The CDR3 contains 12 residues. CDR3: CASSFYDSEAFF. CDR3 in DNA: TGTGCCAGCAGCTTCTATGACAGTGAAGCTTTCTTT.

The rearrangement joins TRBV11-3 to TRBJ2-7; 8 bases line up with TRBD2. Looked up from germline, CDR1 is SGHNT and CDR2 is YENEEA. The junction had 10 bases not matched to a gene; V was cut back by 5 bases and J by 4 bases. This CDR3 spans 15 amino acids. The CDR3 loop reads CASSRRGTSTYEQYF. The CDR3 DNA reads TGTGCCAGCAGCCGACGGGGGACTAGTACGTACGAGCAGTACTTC.